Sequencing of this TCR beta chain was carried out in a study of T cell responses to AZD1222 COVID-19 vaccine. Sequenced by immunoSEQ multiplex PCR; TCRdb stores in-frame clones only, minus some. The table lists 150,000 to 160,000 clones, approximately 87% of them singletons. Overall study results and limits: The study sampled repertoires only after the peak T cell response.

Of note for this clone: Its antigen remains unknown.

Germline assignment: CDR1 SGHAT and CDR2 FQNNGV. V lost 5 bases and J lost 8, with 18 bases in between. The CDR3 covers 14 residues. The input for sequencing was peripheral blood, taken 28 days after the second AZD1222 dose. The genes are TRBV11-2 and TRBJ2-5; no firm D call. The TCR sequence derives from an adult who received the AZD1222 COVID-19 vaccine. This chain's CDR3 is CASSPNHGLVTQYF. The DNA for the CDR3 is TGTGCCAGCAGCCCCAATCACGGTTTGGTAACCCAGTACTTC.